This TCR beta chain is from a study of CD8 T cells in Susac syndrome. RNA amounts of roughly 0.45 to 1 ug underwent reverse transcription with random hexamers. TCRdb itself ran the immunoSEQ multiplex PCR reads through MiXCR, one entry per CDR3 protein. The table records approximately 180,000 distinct CDR3 sequences, over 85% of them present only once. CDR1 MNHEY and CDR2 SVGEGT come from the germline V gene. CDR3 size: 14 residues. The germline V and J ends were trimmed by 6 bases and 2 bases, with 14 bases remaining between them. The rearrangement links TRBV6-2 or TRBV6-3 to TRBJ2-7, with a tentative D call TRBD1 (6 bases). Input material: CD4+ T cells from PBMCs. The receptor comes from a human donor with multiple sclerosis. CDR3 amino acids: CASSYRDGPYEQYF. The CDR3 nucleotides read TGTGCCAGCAGCTACAGGGACGGGCCCTACGAGCAGTACTTC.